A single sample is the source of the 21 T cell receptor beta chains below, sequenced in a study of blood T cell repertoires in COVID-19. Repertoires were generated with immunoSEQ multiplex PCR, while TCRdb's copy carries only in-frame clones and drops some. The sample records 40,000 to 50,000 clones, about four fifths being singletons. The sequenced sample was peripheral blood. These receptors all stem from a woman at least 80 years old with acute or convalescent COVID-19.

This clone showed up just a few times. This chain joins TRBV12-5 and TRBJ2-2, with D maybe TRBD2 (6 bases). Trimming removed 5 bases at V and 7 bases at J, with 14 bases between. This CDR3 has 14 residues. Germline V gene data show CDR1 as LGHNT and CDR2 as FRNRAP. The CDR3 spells CASGPSGGDGELFF. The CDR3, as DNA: TGTGCTAGTGGTCCTTCCGGGGGTGACGGGGAGCTGTTTTTT.

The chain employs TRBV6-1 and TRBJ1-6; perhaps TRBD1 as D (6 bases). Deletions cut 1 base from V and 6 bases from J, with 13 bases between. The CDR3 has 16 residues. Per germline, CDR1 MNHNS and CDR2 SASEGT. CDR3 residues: CASSEVGHELNSPLHF. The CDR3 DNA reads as TGTGCCAGCAGTGAAGTGGGACATGAACTTAATTCACCCCTCCACTTT.

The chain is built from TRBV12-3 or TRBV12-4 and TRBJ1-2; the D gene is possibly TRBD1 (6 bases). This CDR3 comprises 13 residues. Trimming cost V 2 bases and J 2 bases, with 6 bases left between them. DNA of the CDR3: TGTGCCAGCAGTTTAACAGGGAACTATGGCTACACCTTC. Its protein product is CASSLTGNYGYTF.

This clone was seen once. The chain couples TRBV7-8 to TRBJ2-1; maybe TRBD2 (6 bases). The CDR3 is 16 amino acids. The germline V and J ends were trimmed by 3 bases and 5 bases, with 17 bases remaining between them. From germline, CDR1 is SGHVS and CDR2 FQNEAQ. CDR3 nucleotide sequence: TGTGCCAGCAGCTTTTTTCAGGGAGGTAATAACAATGAGCAGTTCTTC. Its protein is CASSFFQGGNNNEQFF. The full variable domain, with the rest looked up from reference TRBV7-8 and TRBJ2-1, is GAGVSQSPRYKVAKRGQDVALRCDPISGHVSLFWYQQALGQGPEFLTYFQNEAQLDKSGLPSDRFFAERPEGSVSTLKIQRTQQEDSAVYLCASSFFQGGNNNEQFFGPGTRLTVL.

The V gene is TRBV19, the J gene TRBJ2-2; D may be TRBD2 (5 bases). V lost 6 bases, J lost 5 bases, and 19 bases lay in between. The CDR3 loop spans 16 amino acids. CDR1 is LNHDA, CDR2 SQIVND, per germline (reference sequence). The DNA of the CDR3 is TGTGCCAGTAGGGTAAGCGGCGGCTTGCAAACCGGGGAGCTGTTTTTT. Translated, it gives CASRVSGGLQTGELFF.

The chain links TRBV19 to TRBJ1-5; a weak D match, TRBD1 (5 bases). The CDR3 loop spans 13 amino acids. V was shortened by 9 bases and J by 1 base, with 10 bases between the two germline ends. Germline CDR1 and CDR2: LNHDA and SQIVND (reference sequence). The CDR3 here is CASLQGSNQPQHF. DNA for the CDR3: TGTGCCAGCTTGCAGGGAAGCAATCAGCCCCAGCATTTT.

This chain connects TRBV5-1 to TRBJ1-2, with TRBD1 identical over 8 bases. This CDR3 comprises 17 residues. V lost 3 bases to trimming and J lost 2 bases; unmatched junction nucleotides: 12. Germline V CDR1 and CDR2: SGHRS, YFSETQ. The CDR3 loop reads CASSSLPGGLSNYGYTF. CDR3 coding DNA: TGCGCCAGCAGCTCTTTACCAGGGGGCCTTTCAAACTATGGCTACACCTTC.

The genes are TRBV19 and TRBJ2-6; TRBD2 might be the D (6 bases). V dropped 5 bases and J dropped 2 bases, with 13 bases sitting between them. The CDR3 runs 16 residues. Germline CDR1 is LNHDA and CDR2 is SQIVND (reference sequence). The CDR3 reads CASSLEGPAGANVLTF. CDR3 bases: TGTGCCAGTAGTCTGGAGGGGCCGGCTGGGGCCAACGTCCTGACTTTC.

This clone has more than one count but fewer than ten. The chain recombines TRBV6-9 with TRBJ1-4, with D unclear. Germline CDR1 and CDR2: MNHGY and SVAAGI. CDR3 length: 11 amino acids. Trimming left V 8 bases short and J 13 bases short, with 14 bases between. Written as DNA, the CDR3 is TGTGCCAGCTTTAGCCAGTTGGGACTGTTTTTT. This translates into CASFSQLGLFF.

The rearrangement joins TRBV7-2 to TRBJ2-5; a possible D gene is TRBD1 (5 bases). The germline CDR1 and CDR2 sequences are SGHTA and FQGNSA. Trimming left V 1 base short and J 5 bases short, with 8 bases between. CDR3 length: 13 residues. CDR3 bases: TGTGCCAGCAGCTTAGGGGGCCGGGAGACCCAGTACTTC. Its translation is CASSLGGRETQYF.

The CDR3: CASSFGGGFSNNYGYTF. The CDR3 coding sequence is TGTGCCAGCAGCTTTGGTGGGGGGTTCTCCAATAACTATGGCTACACCTTC. The chain has TRBV5-5 and TRBJ1-2; a weak D match, TRBD1 (5 bases). V lost 2 bases and J 1 base, leaving 18 bases between the germline ends. CDR1 is SGHKS and CDR2 is YYEKEE in the germline V gene (reference sequence). This CDR3 region has 17 residues.

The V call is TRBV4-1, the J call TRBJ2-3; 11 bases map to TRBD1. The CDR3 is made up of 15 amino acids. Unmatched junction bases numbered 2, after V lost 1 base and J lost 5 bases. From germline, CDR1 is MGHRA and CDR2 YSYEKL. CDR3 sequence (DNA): TGCGCCAGCAGCCAAGTGGGACAGGGGGGAGATACGCAGTATTTT. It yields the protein CASSQVGQGGDTQYF.

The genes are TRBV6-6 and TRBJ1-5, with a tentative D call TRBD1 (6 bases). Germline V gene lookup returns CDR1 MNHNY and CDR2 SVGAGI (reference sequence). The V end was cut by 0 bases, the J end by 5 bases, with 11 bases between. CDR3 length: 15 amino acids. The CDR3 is CASSYSAGADQPQHF. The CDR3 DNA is TGTGCCAGCAGTTACTCAGCGGGGGCAGATCAGCCCCAGCATTTT.

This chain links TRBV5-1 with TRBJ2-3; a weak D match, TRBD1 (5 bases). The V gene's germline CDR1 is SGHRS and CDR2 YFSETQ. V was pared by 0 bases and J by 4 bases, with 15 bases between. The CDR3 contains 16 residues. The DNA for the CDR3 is TGCGCCAGCAGCTTGGGACAGTTCCTGAATGCAGATACGCAGTATTTT. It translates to CASSLGQFLNADTQYF. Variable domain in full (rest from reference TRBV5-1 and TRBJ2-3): KAGVTQTPRYLIKTRGQQVTLSCSPISGHRSVSWYQQTPGQGLQFLFEYFSETQRNKGNFPGRFSGRQFSNSRSEMNVSTLELGDSALYLCASSLGQFLNADTQYFGPGTRLTVL.

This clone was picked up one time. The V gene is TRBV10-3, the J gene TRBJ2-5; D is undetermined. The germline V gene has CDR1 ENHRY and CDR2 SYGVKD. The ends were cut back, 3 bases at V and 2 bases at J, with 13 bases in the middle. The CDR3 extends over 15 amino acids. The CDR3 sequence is CAISDPALGQETQYF. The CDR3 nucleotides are TGTGCCATCAGTGATCCCGCCCTCGGGCAAGAGACCCAGTACTTC.

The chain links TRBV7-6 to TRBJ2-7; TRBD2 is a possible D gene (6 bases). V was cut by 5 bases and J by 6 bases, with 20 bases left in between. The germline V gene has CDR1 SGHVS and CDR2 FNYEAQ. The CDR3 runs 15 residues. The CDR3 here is CASSPSPGLAAEQYF. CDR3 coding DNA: TGTGCCAGCAGCCCCTCCCCGGGACTCGCCGCCGAGCAGTACTTC.

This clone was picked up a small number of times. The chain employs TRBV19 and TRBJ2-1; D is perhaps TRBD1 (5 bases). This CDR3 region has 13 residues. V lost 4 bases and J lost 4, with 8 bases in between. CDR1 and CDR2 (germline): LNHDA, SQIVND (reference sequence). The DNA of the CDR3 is TGTGCCAGTAGTAAAGGGGCGTACAATGAGCAGTTCTTC. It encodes CASSKGAYNEQFF.

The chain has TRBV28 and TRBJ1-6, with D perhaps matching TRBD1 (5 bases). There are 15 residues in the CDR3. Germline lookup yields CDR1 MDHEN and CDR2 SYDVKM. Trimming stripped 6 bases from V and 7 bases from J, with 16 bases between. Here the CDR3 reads CASRGQGVSNSPLHF. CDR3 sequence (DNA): TGTGCCAGCAGGGGTCAGGGTGTAAGCAATTCACCCCTCCACTTT.

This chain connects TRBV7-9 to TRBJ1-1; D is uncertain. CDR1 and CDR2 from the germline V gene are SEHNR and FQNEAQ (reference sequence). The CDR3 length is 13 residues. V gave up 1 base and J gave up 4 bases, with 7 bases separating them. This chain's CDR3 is CASSLVLSTEAFF. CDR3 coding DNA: TGTGCCAGCAGCTTAGTTCTCAGCACTGAAGCTTTCTTT.

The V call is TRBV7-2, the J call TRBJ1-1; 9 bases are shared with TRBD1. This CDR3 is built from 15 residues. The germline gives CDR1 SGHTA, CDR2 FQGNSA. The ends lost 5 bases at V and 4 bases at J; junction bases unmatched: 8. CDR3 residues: CASSRWTGEVTEAFF. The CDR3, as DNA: TGTGCCAGCAGCCGCTGGACAGGGGAGGTCACTGAAGCTTTCTTT.

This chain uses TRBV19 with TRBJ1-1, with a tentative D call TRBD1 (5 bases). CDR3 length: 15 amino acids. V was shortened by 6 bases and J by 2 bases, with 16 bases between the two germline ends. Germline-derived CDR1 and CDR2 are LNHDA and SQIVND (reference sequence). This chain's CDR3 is CASSLREEGNTEAFF. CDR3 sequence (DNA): TGTGCCAGTAGCCTCAGGGAGGAGGGTAACACTGAAGCTTTCTTT. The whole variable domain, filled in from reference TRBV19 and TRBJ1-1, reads DGGITQSPKYLFRKEGQNVTLSCEQNLNHDAMYWYRQDPGQGLRLIYYSQIVNDFQKGDIAEGYSVSREKKESFPLTVTSAQKNPTAFYLCASSLREEGNTEAFFGQGTRLTVV.